These 23 T cell receptor beta chains share one sample of origin, sequenced in a study of blood T cells in healthy people across ages. Together with a sample-barcoded 5' primer, a J-beta primer mix was included in a second PCR lasting about 6 to 12 cycles. TCRdb reanalysed the 5' RACE reads using MiXCR and keeps one entry per CDR3 protein. The repertoire holds 700,000 to 950,000 distinct CDR3 sequences, with roughly 41% as singletons. The sample consisted of blood. The receptors shown here come from a woman aged 55-70 years in good health.

This clonotype was found a few times. The gene calls are TRBV28 and TRBJ2-1, with 9 bases identical to TRBD2. J lost 8 bases, V lost 3 bases, and 5 bases had no gene match. Looked up from germline, CDR1 is MDHEN and CDR2 is SYDVKM. This CDR3 comprises 14 residues. CDR3 amino acids: CASSFAGGRYEQFF. The CDR3 DNA is TGTGCCAGCAGTTTCGCGGGAGGGCGGTATGAGCAGTTCTTC.

In this sample, this clonotype turned up a few times. The chain employs TRBV2 and TRBJ1-2; 8 bases match TRBD1. The V gene end was trimmed by 8 bases and the J gene end by 8 bases; junction bases not matched to a gene: 10. Per germline, CDR1 SNHLY and CDR2 FYNNEI. CDR3 length: 13 residues. The CDR3 reads CASGYRDRHGYTF. In DNA, the CDR3 is TGTGCCAGCGGATACCGGGACAGGCACGGCTACACCTTC.

This clonotype appeared many times. The chain has TRBV20-1 and TRBJ2-5; maybe TRBD1 (6 bases). The length of the CDR3 is 11 residues. Germline V gene sequence: CDR1 DFQATT, CDR2 SNEGSKA (reference sequence). V was pared by 6 bases and J by 4 bases, with 9 bases between. The CDR3 DNA is TGCAGTGCCAAAGGGGGAGAGACCCAGTACTTC. Protein product: CSAKGGETQYF.

J is TRBJ2-3 and V is TRBV28, with D possibly called TRBD1 or TRBD2 (5 bases each). The germline V gene has CDR1 MDHEN and CDR2 SYDVKM. The CDR3 loop spans 12 amino acids. The V and J ends lost 6 bases and 8 bases respectively, with 12 bases between them. The CDR3 sequence: CASRWGFSTQYF. The CDR3 coding sequence is TGTGCCAGCAGGTGGGGGTTTAGTACGCAGTATTTT.

This clonotype was observed a handful of times. The genes are TRBV9 and TRBJ2-1; possibly TRBD2 for D (6 bases). CDR1 and CDR2 (germline): SGDLS, YYNGEE. This CDR3 has 15 residues. V lost 0 bases to trimming and J lost 4 bases, with 11 bases between them. The chain's CDR3 is CASSVVGDLYNEQFF. CDR3 DNA sequence: TGTGCCAGCAGCGTAGTCGGGGACTTATACAATGAGCAGTTCTTC. Looking up the rest from reference TRBV9 and TRBJ2-1 gives the full variable domain: DSGVTQTPKHLITATGQRVTLRCSPRSGDLSVYWYQQSLDQGLQFLIQYYNGEERAKGNILERFSAQQFPDLHSELNLSSLELGDSALYFCASSVVGDLYNEQFFGPGTRLTVL.

This chain links TRBV7-3 with TRBJ2-1, with D possibly TRBD1 on 6 matching bases. This CDR3 region has 15 residues. The V gene's germline CDR1 is SGHTA and CDR2 FQGTGA. The V end lost 4 bases, the J end lost 0 bases, and 10 bases lay between the germline ends. The CDR3 nucleotides read TGTGCCAGCAGCTCGGACAGCTACTCCTACAATGAGCAGTTCTTC. Its protein is CASSSDSYSYNEQFF.

J is TRBJ1-1 and V is TRBV6-6; weak D call: TRBD1 (5 bases). The CDR3 extends over 14 amino acids. Germline V gene sequence: CDR1 MNHNY, CDR2 SVGAGI (reference sequence). The V end lost 2 bases, the J end lost 1 base, and 8 bases lay between the germline ends. CDR3 coding DNA: TGTGCCAGCAGTTACCCGACAGAGAACACTGAAGCTTTCTTT. Translated, it gives CASSYPTENTEAFF.

This clonotype was recorded a few times. The chain combines TRBV15 with TRBJ1-5; D is uncertain. Germline CDR1 and CDR2: LNHNV and YYDKDF (reference sequence). The CDR3 covers 15 residues. Trimming stripped 5 bases from V and 6 bases from J, with 17 bases between. The CDR3 region has the DNA TGTGCCACCAGCGGCCCTAAGGGAGTGGTTCAGCCCCAGCATTTT. This gives the protein CATSGPKGVVQPQHF.

This clonotype showed up many times. This sequence joins TRBV12-3 or TRBV12-4 and TRBJ1-1; D uncertain. The germline V and J ends were trimmed by 2 bases and 2 bases, with 6 bases remaining between them. This CDR3 has 13 residues. CDR3 DNA sequence: TGTGCCAGCAGTTTATACAGAAACACTGAAGCTTTCTTT. Translating gives CASSLYRNTEAFF.

The gene calls are TRBV7-2 and TRBJ2-5; D gene uncertain. V was trimmed by 1 base and J by 6 bases, leaving 18 bases between them. The V gene's germline CDR1 is SGHTA and CDR2 FQGNSA. The CDR3 consists of 16 residues. As DNA, the CDR3 is TGTGCCAGCAGCTTAGTACGGGCCCGCGAAGGTCAGACCCAGTACTTC. This translates into CASSLVRAREGQTQYF.

J is TRBJ2-7 and V is TRBV12-3 or TRBV12-4, with 9 positions matching TRBD2. J gave up 1 base and V 2 bases, and 15 bases lay outside the gene matches. The length of the CDR3 is 19 residues. DNA for the CDR3: TGTGCCAGCAGTTTATCTCGTAGCGGGGGTGACCCCGGGTCCTACGAGCAGTACTTC. Translation: CASSLSRSGGDPGSYEQYF.

In this sample, this clonotype turned up a few times. V is TRBV27 and J is TRBJ2-1; tentatively, D is TRBD2 (5 bases). CDR1 and CDR2 from the germline V gene are MNHEY and SMNVEV (reference sequence). V was clipped by 3 bases and J by 4 bases, with 10 bases between them. The CDR3 extends over 14 amino acids. CDR3 sequence (DNA): TGTGCCAGCAGTTTCGGAATAGCGTACAATGAGCAGTTCTTC. This translates into CASSFGIAYNEQFF.

This clonotype was counted only a few times. J is TRBJ1-4 and V is TRBV6-5, with 9 nucleotides matching TRBD1. This CDR3 region has 16 residues. Germline-derived CDR1 and CDR2 are MNHEY and SVGAGI. V gave up 5 bases and J gave up 5 bases; unmatched junction bases: 9. The CDR3 DNA reads as TGTGCCAGCAGTCCCGACCGACAGGGGGTGAATGAAAAACTGTTTTTT. Translating gives CASSPDRQGVNEKLFF.

This clonotype was seen only a few times. This chain connects TRBV2 to TRBJ2-5; 9 bases line up with TRBD1. Germline V gene lookup returns CDR1 SNHLY and CDR2 FYNNEI. CDR3 length equals 14 residues. Germline trimming cut 4 bases from V and 11 bases from J; bases unmatched to any gene: 11. The CDR3 nucleotides are TGTGCCAGCAGTGTGGGGACAGGGAGTCGGGAGCAGTACTTC. This sequence encodes CASSVGTGSREQYF.

This chain connects TRBV7-9 to TRBJ1-2; no clear D gene. This CDR3 is built from 14 residues. The V gene lost 0 bases and the J gene lost 8 bases, with 13 bases spanning the gap. The V gene's germline CDR1 is SEHNR and CDR2 FQNEAQ (reference sequence). In DNA, the CDR3 is TGTGCCAGCAGCTTAGCCGCCTCCCTGCCCGGCTACACCTTC. This codes for CASSLAASLPGYTF.

This clonotype was recorded a few times. A read error may explain this, as a much larger clone is one base away. This rearrangement joins TRBV6-2 or TRBV6-3 to TRBJ1-2, with D perhaps matching TRBD1 (6 bases). The CDR3 length is 16 residues. Germline V gene lookup returns CDR1 MNHEY and CDR2 SVGEGT. V lost 7 bases and J lost 8, with 26 bases in between. The chain's CDR3 is CASTPGVAEDDGGYTF. As DNA, the CDR3 is TGTGCCAGCACTCCAGGGGTTGCCGAAGATGATGGGGGCTACACCTTC.

The rearrangement uses TRBV13 and TRBJ2-7, with unresolved D. V dropped 2 bases and J dropped 5 bases, with 16 bases sitting between them. Germline CDR1 reads PRHDT; CDR2 reads FYEKMQ (reference sequence). The CDR3 is 15 residues long. The CDR3 sequence: CASSLYQKGTNEQYF. The CDR3, as DNA: TGTGCCAGCAGCTTATACCAAAAAGGTACTAACGAGCAGTACTTC.

This clonotype occurred a few times. This chain links TRBV7-3 with TRBJ2-1, with D unresolved. The CDR3 covers 14 residues. The V gene's germline CDR1 is SGHTA and CDR2 FQGTGA. Deletions cut 6 bases from V and 9 bases from J, with 18 bases between. The CDR3 DNA is TGTGCCAGCAGACGCCCCACAGAATTAGGTGAGCAGTTCTTC. This encodes CASRRPTELGEQFF.

The V call is TRBV5-1, the J call TRBJ2-3; D remains unclear. The V gene lost 0 bases and the J gene lost 4 bases, with 12 bases spanning the gap. The germline V gene encodes CDR1 SGHRS and CDR2 YFSETQ. This CDR3 is built from 15 residues. This CDR3 is CASSLAVSRADTQYF. CDR3 nucleotides: TGCGCCAGCAGCTTGGCGGTTAGCCGGGCAGATACGCAGTATTTT.

This clonotype was counted once. The chain is built from TRBV7-7 and TRBJ2-1; 13 bases match TRBD2. Judging by the DNA end, TRBJ2-7 fits better; the J call may be wrong. The CDR3 has 16 residues. Germline CDR1 SSHAT, CDR2 FNYEAQ (reference sequence). The CDR3 sequence: CASSLGLAGANNEQYF. The CDR3 coding sequence is TGTGCCAGCAGCCTCGGACTAGCGGGGGCCAACAATGAGCAGTACTTC.

V and J are TRBV21-1 and TRBJ2-7; no DNA check was done on the table's D call, TRBD1. TRBV21-1 is designated a pseudogene. The CDR3 loop spans 16 amino acids. The CDR3 is CASSKPSRDGSYEQYF. The CDR3 DNA reads TGTGCCAGCAGCAAGCCATCTCGGGACGGATCCTACGAGCAGTACTTC.

The CDR3 coding sequence is TGTGCCAGCAGCTTAGGTCTTAGCAGGTACAATGAGCAGTTCTTC. Protein product: CASSLGLSRYNEQFF. The chain joins TRBV7-3 to TRBJ2-1; no reliable D call. Trimming took 2 bases from V and 4 from J, leaving 12 bases between them. In germline, CDR1 is SGHTA, CDR2 FQGTGA. The CDR3 totals 15 residues. The full variable domain, completed using reference TRBV7-3 and TRBJ2-1, is GAGVSQTPSNKVTEKGKYVELRCDPISGHTALYWYRQSLGQGPEFLIYFQGTGAADDSGLPNDRFFAVRPEGSVSTLKIQRTERGDSAVYLCASSLGLSRYNEQFFGPGTRLTVL.

This clonotype occurred a few times. V and J are TRBV3-1 and TRBJ2-3, with 15 bases aligning to TRBD2. Losses at the gene ends were 5 bases for V and 5 bases for J; bases not matched to a gene: 2. This CDR3 region has 15 residues. From germline, CDR1 is LGHDT and CDR2 YNNKEL (reference sequence). The CDR3 DNA reads as TGTGCCAGCAGCGGACTAGCGGGGGGGGGAGATACGCAGTATTTT. Translating it yields CASSGLAGGGDTQYF.